This T cell receptor beta chain was sequenced for a study of CD8+ T cells in alopecia areata. The CDR3 is 14 amino acids. With V trimmed by 8 bases and J by 9 bases, 10 bases remained unmatched. Germline V lookup: CDR1 SQVTM, CDR2 ANQGSEA. Regarding the study as a whole: Tissue-resident alphabeta T cells belonging to normal skin likewise get sequenced within scalp specimens.

Extracted RNA was reverse transcribed, and the resulting cDNA served as sequencing template. Assay: immunoSEQ multiplex PCR; the TCRdb copy retains only in-frame clones and omits some. The sample shows fewer than 250,000 clones, approximately 52% of them seen only once. This clone was detected only a few times. The antigen is unknown. The gene calls are TRBV29-1 and TRBJ2-1, with TRBD2 identical over 13 bases. This receptor was taken from a human donor with alopecia areata. The sample was CD4+ T cells sorted from blood, taken at week 0. The DNA for the CDR3 is TGCAGCACTGGACTAGCGGGAGCTCGGGGTGAGCAGTTCTTC. It translates to CSTGLAGARGEQFF.